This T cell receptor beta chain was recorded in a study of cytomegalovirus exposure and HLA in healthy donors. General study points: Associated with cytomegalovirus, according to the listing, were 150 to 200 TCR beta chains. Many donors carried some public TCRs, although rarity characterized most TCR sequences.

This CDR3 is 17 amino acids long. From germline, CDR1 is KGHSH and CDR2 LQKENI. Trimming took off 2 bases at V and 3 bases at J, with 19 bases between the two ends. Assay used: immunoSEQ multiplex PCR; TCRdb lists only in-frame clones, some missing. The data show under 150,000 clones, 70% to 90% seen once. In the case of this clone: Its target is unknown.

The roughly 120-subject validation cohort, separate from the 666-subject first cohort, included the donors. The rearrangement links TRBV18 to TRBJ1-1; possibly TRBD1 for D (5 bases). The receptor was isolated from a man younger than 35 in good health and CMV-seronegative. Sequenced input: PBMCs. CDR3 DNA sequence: TGTGCCAGCTCACCAGTCTCTATTTCGACGGGGGACACTGAAGCTTTCTTT. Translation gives CASSPVSISTGDTEAFF.